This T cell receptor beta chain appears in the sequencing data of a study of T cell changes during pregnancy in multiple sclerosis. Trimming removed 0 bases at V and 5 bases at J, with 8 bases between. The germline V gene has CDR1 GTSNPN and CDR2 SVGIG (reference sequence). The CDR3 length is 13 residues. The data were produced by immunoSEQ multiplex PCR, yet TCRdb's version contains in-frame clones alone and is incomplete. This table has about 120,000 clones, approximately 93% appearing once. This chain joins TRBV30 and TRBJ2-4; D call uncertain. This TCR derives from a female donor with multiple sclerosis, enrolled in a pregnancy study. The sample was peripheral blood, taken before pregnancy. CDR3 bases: TGTGCCTGGAGTGTGGGCATTCAAAACATTCAGTACTTC. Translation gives CAWSVGIQNIQYF.